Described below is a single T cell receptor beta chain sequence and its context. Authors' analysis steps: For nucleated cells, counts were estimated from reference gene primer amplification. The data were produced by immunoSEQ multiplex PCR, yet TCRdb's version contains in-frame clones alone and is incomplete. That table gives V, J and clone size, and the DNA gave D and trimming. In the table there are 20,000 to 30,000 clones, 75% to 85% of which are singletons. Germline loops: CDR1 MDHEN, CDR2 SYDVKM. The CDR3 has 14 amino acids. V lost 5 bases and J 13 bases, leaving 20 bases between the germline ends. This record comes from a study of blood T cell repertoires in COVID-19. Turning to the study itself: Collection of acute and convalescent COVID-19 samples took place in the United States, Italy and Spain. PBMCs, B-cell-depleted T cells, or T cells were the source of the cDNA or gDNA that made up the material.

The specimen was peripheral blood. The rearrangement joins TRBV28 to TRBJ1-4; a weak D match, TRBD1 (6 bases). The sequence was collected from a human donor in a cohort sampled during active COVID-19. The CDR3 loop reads CASSTLSGTLRLFF. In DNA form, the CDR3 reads TGTGCCAGCAGTACTCTCTCTGGGACACTGAGACTGTTTTTT.